The sequence of this T cell receptor (beta chain) was determined in a study of cytomegalovirus exposure and HLA in healthy donors. Overall study results and limits: Rarity marked most TCR sequences, yet some public TCRs occurred in many donors. Specificity of a few CMV-associated chains for CMV antigens was verified in vitro. There were around 160 TCR beta chains listed as cytomegalovirus-associated. Subsequent analysis showed first-cohort TCR clusters tending to co-occur in 95 to 150 validation repertoires.

Using immunoSEQ multiplex PCR, the repertoire was profiled, and TCRdb retains in-frame clones only, with some absent. Among about 280,000 clones, approximately 87% were seen once, and the ten largest hold around 0.9%. Remarks on this clone: Its antigen is undetermined.

From germline, CDR1 is SGHNT and CDR2 YENEEA. The CDR3 runs to 15 residues. Deletions cut 5 bases from V and 5 bases from J, with 16 bases between. The TCR sequence derives from a woman aged 18-29 years in good health and CMV-seronegative. The chain recombines TRBV11-3 with TRBJ2-1, with D possibly matching TRBD1 (6 bases). The sequencing sample was made of PBMCs. In DNA, the CDR3 is TGTGCCAGCAGCATCCTCCAGGGGCCCAACAATGAGCAGTTCTTC. It encodes CASSILQGPNNEQFF. The variable domain in full, with the rest retrieved from reference TRBV11-3 and TRBJ2-1, is EAGVVQSPRYKIIEKKQPVAFWCNPISGHNTLYWYLQNLGQGPELLIRYENEEAVDDSQLPKDRFSAERLKGVDSTLKIQPAELGDSAVYLCASSILQGPNNEQFFGPGTRLTVL.